These 7 T cell receptor beta chains originate from one sample sequenced in a study of response to subunit inactivated influenza vaccine. MiXCR, run by TCRdb on the RT-PCR reads, gives a single entry per CDR3 protein. The sample comprises over 450,000 distinct CDR3 sequences, 10% to 15% of which are singletons, and around 13% rests with the top ten. The source was PBMCs from blood, collected more than 35 days after vaccination. These receptors were obtained from a man aged 45-65 years who received an inactivated influenza vaccine.

The count of this clonotype is one. The V gene is TRBV29-1, the J gene TRBJ2-1, with D unresolved. Germline CDR1 and CDR2: SQVTM and ANQGSEA. The V gene lost 4 bases and the J gene lost 9 bases, with 7 bases spanning the gap. The CDR3 spans 10 residues. CDR3 sequence reads: CSVGSAEQFF. In DNA, the CDR3 is TGCAGCGTTGGAAGCGCTGAGCAGTTCTTC.

The V gene is TRBV7-8, the J gene TRBJ1-1; possibly TRBD1 for D (6 bases). Germline V gene data show CDR1 as SGHVS and CDR2 as FQNEAQ. V lost 3 bases, J lost 0 bases, and 8 bases lay in between. The CDR3 consists of 14 residues. The CDR3 coding sequence is TGTGCCAGCAGCTTCGGGACAATGAACACTGAAGCTTTCTTT. Translating gives CASSFGTMNTEAFF.

The rearrangement uses TRBV4-3 and TRBJ2-2; D remains unclear. Germline-derived CDR1 and CDR2 are LGHNA and YSLEER. The V gene lost 4 bases and the J gene lost 4 bases, with 7 bases spanning the gap. CDR3 length: 13 amino acids. CDR3 DNA sequence: TGCGCCAGCAGCCGGGCCGGCACCGGGGAGCTGTTTTTT. Translating gives CASSRAGTGELFF.

The chain is built from TRBV11-2 and TRBJ2-1, with 7 positions matching TRBD1. This CDR3 has 12 residues. Looked up from germline, CDR1 is SGHAT and CDR2 is FQNNGV. V was pared by 7 bases and J by 7 bases, with 4 bases of the junction left unmatched. The CDR3 DNA sequence: TGTGCCAGCATGCCACAGGGGAATGAGCAGTTCTTC. The encoded protein is CASMPQGNEQFF.

The chain employs TRBV11-3 and TRBJ2-6; D unclear. The germline V gene has CDR1 SGHNT and CDR2 YENEEA. The V gene lost 1 base and the J gene lost 3 bases, with 7 bases spanning the gap. The CDR3 is 15 residues long. The CDR3 DNA reads as TGTGCCAGCAGCTTAGTCGACATTGGGGCCAACGTCCTGACTTTC. Encoded protein: CASSLVDIGANVLTF.

There are many counts of this clonotype. The chain combines TRBV12-3 or TRBV12-4 with TRBJ1-2; D is ambiguous. Trimming removed 6 bases at V and 4 bases at J, with 15 bases between. This CDR3 contains 14 residues. CDR3 DNA: TGTGCCAGCAGCAAGGATCAGGTCTCCTATGGCTACACCTTC. Its translation: CASSKDQVSYGYTF.

This clonotype has ten or more counts. J is TRBJ2-3 and V is TRBV7-2; D is perhaps TRBD2 (5 bases). V was shortened by 6 bases and J by 5 bases, with 15 bases between the two germline ends. This CDR3 contains 14 residues. Germline V gene data show CDR1 as SGHTA and CDR2 as FQGNSA. The CDR3 loop is CASRPVLAGDTQYF. The DNA of the CDR3 is TGTGCCAGCAGACCAGTCTTGGCGGGAGATACGCAGTATTTT.